These T cell receptor beta chains were read from a single sample in a study of ipilimumab plus nivolumab after autologous stem cell transplantation. Profiled with immunoSEQ multiplex PCR; TCRdb holds only in-frame clones, not every one. The sample records 17,000 or so clones, around 85% being singletons. Here the sequenced sample was PBMCs, taken in a trial of ipilimumab plus nivolumab as post-transplant consolidation. The receptors stem from a male donor with diffuse large B-cell lymphoma. Both conserved end residues are trimmed from each CDR3. Part of the rows lack a size; the others show once, few, many or a class for expanded clones.

CDR3: ASSPRDRGFDTQY; size: .; J: TRBJ2-3; V: TRBV4-2
CDR3: ASSYGQNTEAF; size: .; J: TRBJ1-1; V: TRBV7-9
CDR3: ASSSGGTGELF; size: once; J: TRBJ2-2; V: TRBV11-1
CDR3: SVGRVLNNEQF; size: .; J: TRBJ2-1; V: TRBV29-1
CDR3: ASRPSGGSNEQF; size: .; J: TRBJ2-1; V: TRBV6-9
CDR3: AWSGYESNQPQH; size: .; J: TRBJ1-5; V: TRBV30
CDR3: ASSLGLAATQETQY; size: once; J: TRBJ2-5; V: TRBV11-3
CDR3: ASSLRRKNTEAF; size: .; J: TRBJ1-1; V: TRBV5-6
CDR3: ASSFGSQSSGANVLT; size: .; J: TRBJ2-6; V: TRBV5-4
CDR3: ASRQGGNSPLH; size: few; J: TRBJ1-6; V: TRBV2
CDR3: AISEWGDQPQH; size: .; J: TRBJ1-5; V: TRBV10-3
CDR3: ASSLLAGVYNEQF; size: .; J: TRBJ2-1; V: TRBV11-2
CDR3: ASSPGFDYYNEQF; size: .; J: TRBJ2-1; V: TRBV9
CDR3: ASSRTGSQETQY; size: .; J: TRBJ2-5; V: TRBV5-1
CDR3: ASSPFSDEQY; size: .; J: TRBJ2-7; V: TRBV18
CDR3: SARGSVGYT; size: .; J: TRBJ1-2; V: TRBV20-1
CDR3: ASSIVTGGQGQPQH; size: .; J: TRBJ1-5; V: TRBV19
CDR3: ASSFGAGVSEQF; size: .; J: TRBJ2-1; V: TRBV7-2
CDR3: ASSQELVREAF; size: .; J: TRBJ1-1; V: TRBV4-1
CDR3: SVGVAGGGADTQY; size: .; J: TRBJ2-3; V: TRBV29-1
CDR3: ASSPGAARVHGYT; size: .; J: TRBJ1-2; V: TRBV11-1
CDR3: ASSPSGDYGYT; size: .; J: TRBJ1-2; V: TRBV11-2
CDR3: ASSDGTSTDTQY; size: .; J: TRBJ2-3; V: TRBV10-1
CDR3: ASSFDSNQPQH; size: .; J: TRBJ1-5; V: TRBV18
CDR3: ASSAANEKLF; size: .; J: TRBJ1-4; V: TRBV19
CDR3: ASSRGGQETQY; size: few; J: TRBJ2-5; V: TRBV9
CDR3: ASSDWRHADTQY; size: .; J: TRBJ2-3; V: TRBV10-2
CDR3: ASSVGPQAYEQY; size: .; J: TRBJ2-7; V: TRBV9
CDR3: ASSWTGGPVSPLH; size: .; J: TRBJ1-6; V: TRBV5-1
CDR3: ATKPGWEKGYT; size: .; J: TRBJ1-2; V: TRBV2
CDR3: ASGINPNTEAF; size: .; J: TRBJ1-1; V: TRBV5-4
CDR3: ASSPPTREDTQY; size: once; J: TRBJ2-3; V: TRBV18
CDR3: AWSGDDLSYEQY; size: once; J: TRBJ2-7; V: TRBV30
CDR3: AGGTGFQETQY; size: .; J: TRBJ2-5; V: TRBV2
CDR3: ARRTSGGRGTDTQY; size: .; J: TRBJ2-3; V: TRBV2
CDR3: ASSTSRVYEQY; size: few; J: TRBJ2-7; V: TRBV27
CDR3: ASSLSPLYEQY; size: .; J: TRBJ2-7; V: TRBV27
CDR3: ASTRGDGSYNEQF; size: .; J: TRBJ2-1; V: TRBV6-5
CDR3: ASSPRSNEKLF; size: .; J: TRBJ1-4; V: TRBV6-6
CDR3: ASSYTPGQGNNEQF; size: .; J: TRBJ2-1; V: TRBV6-6
CDR3: ASSFHSGEDDGYT; size: .; J: TRBJ1-2; V: TRBV28
CDR3: ASSLVGSELYEQY; size: .; J: TRBJ2-7; V: TRBV5-1
CDR3: SASQYNEQF; size: .; J: TRBJ2-1; V: TRBV20-1
CDR3: SVEVLAGGYNEQF; size: few; J: TRBJ2-1; V: TRBV29-1
CDR3: ASSFRTSGRRNEQF; size: .; J: TRBJ2-1; V: TRBV11-2
CDR3: AWSVGAGGPMADTQY; size: once; J: TRBJ2-3; V: TRBV30
CDR3: SVEEAGLVQINPPLPSYEQY; size: .; J: TRBJ2-7; V: TRBV29-1